The next 3 T cell receptor beta chains were all read from a single sample in a study of T cell repertoires in cytomegalovirus infection. Each CDR3 protein is one row after TCRdb ran MiXCR on the reads. The table records 480,000 or so distinct CDR3 sequences, about 11% of them present only once. Specimen: PBMCs. These receptors all come from a human donor in good health (CMV status not recorded). Some clones in this sample may be carry-over from other donors' samples.

The V and J genes are TRBV20-1 and TRBJ1-2; tentatively, D is TRBD1 (5 bases). This CDR3 region has 14 residues. Trimming left V 1 base short and J 5 bases short, with 14 bases between. CDR1 and CDR2 (germline): DFQATT, SNEGSKA (reference sequence). The CDR3 spells CSARAGVTGYGYTF. CDR3 in DNA: TGCAGTGCTAGAGCGGGGGTGACTGGGTATGGCTACACCTTC.

This sequence joins TRBV6-5 and TRBJ2-7; perhaps TRBD2 as D (5 bases). From germline, CDR1 is MNHEY and CDR2 SVGAGI. This CDR3 is built from 14 residues. V dropped 0 bases and J dropped 4 bases, with 10 bases sitting between them. The CDR3: CASSYSSGWYEQYF. The CDR3 DNA sequence: TGTGCCAGCAGTTACTCCAGCGGATGGTACGAGCAGTACTTC.

This clonotype was observed many times. The chain uses TRBV20-1 and TRBJ2-7; 11 bases match TRBD2. The CDR3 totals 16 residues. Looked up from germline, CDR1 is DFQATT and CDR2 is SNEGSKA (reference sequence). The V gene end was trimmed by 4 bases and the J gene end by 5 bases; junction bases not matched to a gene: 13. For the CDR3, the DNA is TGCAGTGCTAACCCCTTTACTAGCGGGAGATTTGACGAGCAGTACTTC. Protein sequence: CSANPFTSGRFDEQYF.